A selection of T cell receptor beta chains follows, all from one sample in a study of vaccination and CD4 T cells after COVID-19. No antigens are known for them. MiXCR, applied by TCRdb to the PCR reads, yields one record per CDR3 protein. The sample has over 10,000 distinct CDR3 sequences; more than 55% are singletons. The starting material was cultured CD4+ T cells from blood, obtained after SARS-CoV-2 vaccination. The receptors stem from a human donor with COVID-19. CDR3s include the opening cysteine and the closing phenylalanine or tryptophan. Fields, in order: CDR3 DNA, CDR3 protein, V gene, J gene, clone size, D gene. The D gene is left open where the match is weak. Size values are once, few and many counts, or a class for expanded clones, and some rows have none.

CDR3nt: TGTGCCACGCGACAGGGGGCCACCATGCATCAGCCCCAGCATTTT; CDR3aa: CATRQGATMHQPQHF; v_gene: TRBV19; j_gene: TRBJ1-5; abundance: NA; d_gene: TRBD1
CDR3nt: TGTGCCACTTTAGACAGGGCGAACTCTGGAAACACCATATATTTT; CDR3aa: CATLDRANSGNTIYF; v_gene: TRBV15; j_gene: TRBJ1-3; abundance: NA; d_gene: TRBD1
CDR3nt: TGCAGTGCTAGCAGAACTCAGGGGACCGGGGAGCTGTTTTTT; CDR3aa: CSASRTQGTGELFF; v_gene: TRBV20-1; j_gene: TRBJ2-2; abundance: few; d_gene: NA
CDR3nt: TGCAGTGCTATACCGATCGGGACTAGCGTCACAGATACGCAGTATTTT; CDR3aa: CSAIPIGTSVTDTQYF; v_gene: TRBV20-1; j_gene: TRBJ2-3; abundance: NA; d_gene: TRBD2
CDR3nt: TGTGCCAGCAGACCGGGGGAGAGGAACACTGAAGCTTTCTTT; CDR3aa: CASRPGERNTEAFF; v_gene: TRBV27; j_gene: TRBJ1-1; abundance: NA; d_gene: NA
CDR3nt: TGTGCCAGCAGCTTAGCGGTAGTAGGGATAGGCTATGGCTACACCTTC; CDR3aa: CASSLAVVGIGYGYTF; v_gene: TRBV7-9; j_gene: TRBJ1-2; abundance: NA; d_gene: NA
CDR3nt: TGTGCCAGCAGGAAAGGCCGGAACACTGAAGCTTTCTTT; CDR3aa: CASRKGRNTEAFF; v_gene: TRBV6-1; j_gene: TRBJ1-1; abundance: NA; d_gene: NA
CDR3nt: TGTGCCAGCAGTCCCGGGACAATTAACTATGGCTACACCTTC; CDR3aa: CASSPGTINYGYTF; v_gene: TRBV6-1; j_gene: TRBJ1-2; abundance: once; d_gene: NA
CDR3nt: TGTGCCAGTAGTATTCTCACAGGGGGCGGCTACACCTTC; CDR3aa: CASSILTGGGYTF; v_gene: TRBV19; j_gene: TRBJ1-2; abundance: NA; d_gene: TRBD1
CDR3nt: TGTGCCAGCAGCCCGACCGGCCCCCAAGAGACCCAGTACTTC; CDR3aa: CASSPTGPQETQYF; v_gene: TRBV5-4; j_gene: TRBJ2-5; abundance: NA; d_gene: NA
CDR3nt: TGCGCCAGCAGCTTGGGGGAGAATTCACCCCTCCACTTT; CDR3aa: CASSLGENSPLHF; v_gene: TRBV5-1; j_gene: TRBJ1-6; abundance: NA; d_gene: NA
CDR3nt: TGTGCCAGCAGTTTGGCTACATCGGGACAGGGTGTTAGGTACACTGAAGCTTTCTTT; CDR3aa: CASSLATSGQGVRYTEAFF; v_gene: TRBV27; j_gene: TRBJ1-1; abundance: NA; d_gene: TRBD1
CDR3nt: TGCAGCAATTCCGGGCCGACCTTAGCCTCCTACGAGCAGTACTTC; CDR3aa: CSNSGPTLASYEQYF; v_gene: TRBV20-1; j_gene: TRBJ2-7; abundance: NA; d_gene: NA
CDR3nt: TGTGCCAGCAGTTCCCCCCCGGGGGGCAATGAGCAGTTCTTC; CDR3aa: CASSSPPGGNEQFF; v_gene: TRBV28; j_gene: TRBJ2-1; abundance: once; d_gene: TRBD2
CDR3nt: TGTGCCAGCAGCTCCAGGGTGGGACAGGGTTCCGAAGCTTTCTTT; CDR3aa: CASSSRVGQGSEAFF; v_gene: TRBV7-3; j_gene: TRBJ1-1; abundance: once; d_gene: TRBD1
CDR3nt: TGTGCCAGCAGCTTAGCGGGGGGGGTAGGCACAGATACGCAGTATTTT; CDR3aa: CASSLAGGVGTDTQYF; v_gene: TRBV7-2; j_gene: TRBJ2-3; abundance: once; d_gene: TRBD2
CDR3nt: TGTGCCAGCAGTTACTCTCCGCCAGGGGGCTATGGCTACACCTTC; CDR3aa: CASSYSPPGGYGYTF; v_gene: TRBV6-5; j_gene: TRBJ1-2; abundance: NA; d_gene: TRBD1
CDR3nt: TGTGCCAGCAGCCTCCGGACTAGCGGGGGGGCCGGGGAGCTGTTTTTT; CDR3aa: CASSLRTSGGAGELFF; v_gene: TRBV7-2; j_gene: TRBJ2-2; abundance: NA; d_gene: TRBD2
CDR3nt: TGCGCCAGCAGCCAAGATCTGGGAAAACGGGGCTATGGCTACACCTTC; CDR3aa: CASSQDLGKRGYGYTF; v_gene: TRBV4-3; j_gene: TRBJ1-2; abundance: few; d_gene: NA
CDR3nt: TGTGCCTGGAGTACTTATGGGCAGAGGGCCATTGGCTACACCTTC; CDR3aa: CAWSTYGQRAIGYTF; v_gene: TRBV30; j_gene: TRBJ1-2; abundance: NA; d_gene: NA
CDR3nt: TGTGCCAGGACAGACAGCCAAGAGACCCAGTACTTC; CDR3aa: CARTDSQETQYF; v_gene: TRBV2; j_gene: TRBJ2-5; abundance: NA; d_gene: NA
CDR3nt: TGTGCCAGCAGTTTATGGGGACAGGGGCGGGAGGAGCAGTTCTTC; CDR3aa: CASSLWGQGREEQFF; v_gene: TRBV28; j_gene: TRBJ2-1; abundance: NA; d_gene: TRBD1
CDR3nt: TGTGCCATCAGGGGAGGGGGTGGCAATGAGCAGTTCTTC; CDR3aa: CAIRGGGGNEQFF; v_gene: TRBV10-3; j_gene: TRBJ2-1; abundance: NA; d_gene: NA
CDR3nt: TGTGCCAGCAGTTACTCAGGGGGCAGTCAGCCCCAGCATTTT; CDR3aa: CASSYSGGSQPQHF; v_gene: TRBV6-5; j_gene: TRBJ1-5; abundance: few; d_gene: TRBD1
CDR3nt: TGTGCCAGCAGCTTAGGTGCAGGCTCTAACACTGAAGCTTTCTTT; CDR3aa: CASSLGAGSNTEAFF; v_gene: TRBV7-8; j_gene: TRBJ1-1; abundance: NA; d_gene: NA
CDR3nt: TGTGCCAGCAGCTTGGGGGGGACAGTCAATCAGCCCCAGCATTTT; CDR3aa: CASSLGGTVNQPQHF; v_gene: TRBV7-2; j_gene: TRBJ1-5; abundance: NA; d_gene: TRBD1
CDR3nt: TGTGCCAGCAGGCCGGGGTCCCAGCGACCCGGGGAGCTGTTTTTT; CDR3aa: CASRPGSQRPGELFF; v_gene: TRBV28; j_gene: TRBJ2-2; abundance: NA; d_gene: NA
CDR3nt: TGTGCCAGCAGTTTCCGGACTAGCGGCTATACGCAGTATTTT; CDR3aa: CASSFRTSGYTQYF; v_gene: TRBV6-2/TRBV6-3; j_gene: TRBJ2-3; abundance: NA; d_gene: TRBD2
CDR3nt: TGTGCCATCAGTGGGTATACGGGGAAAGGCTCAGATACGCAGTATTTT; CDR3aa: CAISGYTGKGSDTQYF; v_gene: TRBV10-3; j_gene: TRBJ2-3; abundance: NA; d_gene: NA
CDR3nt: TGTGCCAGTAGTAGCCGTGTGGGGGGAAGCTCCTACAATGAGCAGTTCTTC; CDR3aa: CASSSRVGGSSYNEQFF; v_gene: TRBV19; j_gene: TRBJ2-1; abundance: NA; d_gene: NA
CDR3nt: TGCGGAACGCGACTAGCGGGGGGAGATACGCAGTATTTT; CDR3aa: CGTRLAGGDTQYF; v_gene: TRBV20-1; j_gene: TRBJ2-3; abundance: NA; d_gene: TRBD2
CDR3nt: TGCAGTGCTAGAGGGGGGAACTCTGGAAACACCATATATTTT; CDR3aa: CSARGGNSGNTIYF; v_gene: TRBV20-1; j_gene: TRBJ1-3; abundance: few; d_gene: NA
CDR3nt: TGTGCCAGTAGTACCCCCCCCCATCAGCCCCAGCATTTT; CDR3aa: CASSTPPHQPQHF; v_gene: TRBV19; j_gene: TRBJ1-5; abundance: NA; d_gene: NA
CDR3nt: TGTGCCAGCAGCAAACAGGGCTTATACAATGAGCAGTTCTTC; CDR3aa: CASSKQGLYNEQFF; v_gene: TRBV21-1; j_gene: TRBJ2-1; abundance: NA; d_gene: NA
CDR3nt: TGTGCCAGCGGGAAAGGGACGGCGGCCACCGGGGAGCTGTTTTTT; CDR3aa: CASGKGTAATGELFF; v_gene: TRBV11-3; j_gene: TRBJ2-2; abundance: NA; d_gene: NA
CDR3nt: TGCAGTGCCCGGCCGGGACAGAGCTCCTATAATTCACCCCTCCACTTT; CDR3aa: CSARPGQSSYNSPLHF; v_gene: TRBV20-1; j_gene: TRBJ1-6; abundance: NA; d_gene: TRBD1
CDR3nt: TGTGCCAGCTCGACAGGGGCTAATTACGAGCAGTACTTC; CDR3aa: CASSTGANYEQYF; v_gene: TRBV6-1; j_gene: TRBJ2-7; abundance: NA; d_gene: TRBD1
CDR3nt: TGTGCCAGCAGCACGCAGGGTTGGAGCAATCAGCCCCAGCATTTT; CDR3aa: CASSTQGWSNQPQHF; v_gene: TRBV5-6; j_gene: TRBJ1-5; abundance: NA; d_gene: NA
CDR3nt: TGTGCCAGCAACCTAGACAGGGGAAACACCGGGGAGCTGTTTTTT; CDR3aa: CASNLDRGNTGELFF; v_gene: TRBV4-2; j_gene: TRBJ2-2; abundance: NA; d_gene: TRBD1
CDR3nt: TGTGCCAGCAGCTTAGGTCAGTCGACTCCCCGCGAATTAGAGACCCAGTACTTC; CDR3aa: CASSLGQSTPRELETQYF; v_gene: TRBV11-2; j_gene: TRBJ2-5; abundance: NA; d_gene: NA